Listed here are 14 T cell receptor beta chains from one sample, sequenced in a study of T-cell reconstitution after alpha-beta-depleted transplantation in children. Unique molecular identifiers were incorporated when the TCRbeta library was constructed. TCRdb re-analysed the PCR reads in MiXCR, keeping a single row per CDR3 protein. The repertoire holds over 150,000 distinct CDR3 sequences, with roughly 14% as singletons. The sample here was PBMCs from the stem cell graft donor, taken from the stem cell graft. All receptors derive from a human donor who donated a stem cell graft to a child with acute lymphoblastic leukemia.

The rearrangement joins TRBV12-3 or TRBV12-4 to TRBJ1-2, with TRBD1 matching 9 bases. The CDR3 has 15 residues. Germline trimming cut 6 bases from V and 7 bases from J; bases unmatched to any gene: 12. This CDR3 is CASRATGGAISGYTF. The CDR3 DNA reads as TGTGCCAGCAGAGCCACAGGGGGCGCGATTAGTGGCTACACCTTC.

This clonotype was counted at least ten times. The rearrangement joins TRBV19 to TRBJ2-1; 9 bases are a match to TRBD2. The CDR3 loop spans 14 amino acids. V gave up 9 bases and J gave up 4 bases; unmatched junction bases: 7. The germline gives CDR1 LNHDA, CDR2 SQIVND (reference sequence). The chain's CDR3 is CASKAGGRYNEQFF. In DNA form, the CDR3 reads TGTGCCAGCAAAGCGGGAGGAAGGTACAATGAGCAGTTCTTC.

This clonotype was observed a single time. CDR3 sequence reads: CSTTGTSGRVGTGELFF. The DNA for the CDR3 is TGCAGCACTACAGGGACTAGCGGGAGGGTAGGCACCGGGGAGCTGTTTTTT. This chain connects TRBV29-1 to TRBJ2-2; 16 positions match TRBD2. The germline gives CDR1 SQVTM, CDR2 ANQGSEA. J lost 4 bases, V lost 8 bases, and 10 bases had no gene match. CDR3 size: 17 residues.

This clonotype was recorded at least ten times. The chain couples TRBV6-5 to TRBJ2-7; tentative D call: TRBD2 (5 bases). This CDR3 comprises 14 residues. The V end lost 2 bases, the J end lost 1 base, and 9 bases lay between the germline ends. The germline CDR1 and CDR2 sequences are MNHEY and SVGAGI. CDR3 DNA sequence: TGTGCCAGCAGTTACGCGGGTTGGTCCTACGAGCAGTACTTC. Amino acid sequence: CASSYAGWSYEQYF.

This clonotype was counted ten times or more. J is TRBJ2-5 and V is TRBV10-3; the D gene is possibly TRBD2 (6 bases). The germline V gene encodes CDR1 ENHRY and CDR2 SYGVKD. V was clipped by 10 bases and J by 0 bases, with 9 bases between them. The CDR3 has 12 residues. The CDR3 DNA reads TGTGCCACCCGGGACTACCAAGAGACCCAGTACTTC. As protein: CATRDYQETQYF.

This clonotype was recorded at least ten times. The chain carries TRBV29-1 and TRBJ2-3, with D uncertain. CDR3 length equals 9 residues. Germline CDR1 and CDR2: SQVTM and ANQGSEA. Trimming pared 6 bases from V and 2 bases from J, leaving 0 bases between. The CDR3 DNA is TGCAGCGTCACAGATACGCAGTATTTT. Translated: CSVTDTQYF.

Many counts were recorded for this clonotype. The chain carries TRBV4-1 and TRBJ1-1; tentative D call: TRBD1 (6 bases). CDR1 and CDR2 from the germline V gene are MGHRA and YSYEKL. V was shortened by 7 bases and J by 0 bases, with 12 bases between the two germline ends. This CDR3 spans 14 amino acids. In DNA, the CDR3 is TGCGCCAGCAAAAACAGGGCTCTGAACACTGAAGCTTTCTTT. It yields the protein CASKNRALNTEAFF.

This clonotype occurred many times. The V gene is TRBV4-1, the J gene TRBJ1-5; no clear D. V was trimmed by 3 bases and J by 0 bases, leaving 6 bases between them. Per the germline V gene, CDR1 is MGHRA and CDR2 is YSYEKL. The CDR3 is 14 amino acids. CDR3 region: CASSHENSNQPQHF. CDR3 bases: TGCGCCAGCAGCCACGAAAATAGCAATCAGCCCCAGCATTTT.

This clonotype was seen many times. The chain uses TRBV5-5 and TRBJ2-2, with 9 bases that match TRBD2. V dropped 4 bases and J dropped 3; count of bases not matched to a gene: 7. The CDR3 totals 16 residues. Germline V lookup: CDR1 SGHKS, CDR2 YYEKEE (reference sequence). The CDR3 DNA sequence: TGTGCCAGCAGCCCCCAACTAGCGGGTTACACCGGGGAGCTGTTTTTT. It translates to CASSPQLAGYTGELFF. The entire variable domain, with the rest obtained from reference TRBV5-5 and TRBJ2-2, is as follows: DAGVTQSPTHLIKTRGQQVTLRCSPISGHKSVSWYQQVLGQGPQFIFQYYEKEERGRGNFPDRFSARQFPNYSSELNVNALLLGDSALYLCASSPQLAGYTGELFFGEGSRLTVL.

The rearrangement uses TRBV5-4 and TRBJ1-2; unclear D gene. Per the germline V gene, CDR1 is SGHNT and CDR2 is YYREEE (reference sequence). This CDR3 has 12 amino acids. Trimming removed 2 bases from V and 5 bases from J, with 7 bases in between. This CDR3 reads CASSLDQYGYTF. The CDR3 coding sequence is TGTGCCAGCAGCTTAGACCAGTATGGCTACACCTTC.

The CDR3, as DNA: TGTGCCATCAGTGAGCCGGGACAGGGGAACACTGAAGCTTTCTTT. Translation: CAISEPGQGNTEAFF. This chain uses TRBV10-3 with TRBJ1-1, with 9 nucleotides matching TRBD1. The trim removed 2 bases at V and 1 base at J, leaving 2 bases unmatched. The CDR3 length is 15 residues. CDR1 ENHRY and CDR2 SYGVKD come from the germline V gene.

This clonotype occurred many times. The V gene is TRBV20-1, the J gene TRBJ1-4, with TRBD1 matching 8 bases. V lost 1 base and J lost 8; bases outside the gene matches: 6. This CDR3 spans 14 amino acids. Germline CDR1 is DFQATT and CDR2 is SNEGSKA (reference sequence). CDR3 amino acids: CSARVDRVGEKLFF. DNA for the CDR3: TGCAGTGCTAGAGTGGACAGGGTGGGAGAAAAACTGTTTTTT.

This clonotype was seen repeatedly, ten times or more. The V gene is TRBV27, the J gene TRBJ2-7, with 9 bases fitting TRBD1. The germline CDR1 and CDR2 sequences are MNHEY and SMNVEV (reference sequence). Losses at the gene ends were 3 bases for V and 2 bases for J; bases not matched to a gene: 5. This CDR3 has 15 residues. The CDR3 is CASSLGQGATYEQYF. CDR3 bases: TGTGCCAGCAGTTTGGGACAGGGAGCGACCTACGAGCAGTACTTC.

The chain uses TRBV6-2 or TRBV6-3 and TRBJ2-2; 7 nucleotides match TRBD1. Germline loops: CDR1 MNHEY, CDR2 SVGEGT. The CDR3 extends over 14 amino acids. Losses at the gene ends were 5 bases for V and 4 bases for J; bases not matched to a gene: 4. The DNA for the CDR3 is TGTGCCAGCAGTCCGGGACAGAGCACCGGGGAGCTGTTTTTT. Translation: CASSPGQSTGELFF.